Listed here are 28 T cell receptor beta chains from one sample, sequenced in a study of CD8+CD57+ T cells in acquired aplastic anemia listed by TCRdb under 2018. The sequencing machine was an Illumina HiSeq 2000. Genomic DNA served as template for TCR beta VDJ combination and CDR3 sequence profiling. The raw public reads went through TCRdb reprocessing: fastp at Q25, MiXCR clone calling, in-frame beta chains kept. Every entry covers one CDR3 protein and lists the most common genes and DNA from its rows. This sample lists 200,000 or so distinct CDR3 sequences; 64% were detected once. Under 60% of the sample lies in the top ten. The source material was sorted CD4+, CD8+, or CD8+CD57+ T cells (not recorded which) from PBMCs. These TCRs come from a human donor with severe aplastic anemia or a healthy control (not recorded which).

This clonotype was observed once. The chain couples TRBV19 to TRBJ2-1; 8 bases fit TRBD2. After removal of 6 bases from V and 15 bases from J, the junction contained 10 bases not matched to a gene. Per germline, CDR1 LNHDA and CDR2 SQIVND (reference sequence). This CDR3 has 12 amino acids. The CDR3 DNA is TGTGCCAGTAGAATCCTAGCGGGCATGCTGTTCTTC. It is translated as CASRILAGMLFF.

The rearrangement uses TRBV7-9 and TRBJ2-5, with a weak D call TRBD1 (6 bases). Trimming cost V 0 bases and J 11 bases, with 13 bases left between them. CDR3 length equals 13 residues. Germline V gene sequence: CDR1 SEHNR, CDR2 FQNEAQ (reference sequence). The CDR3 loop is CASSLAQGWAQYF. The CDR3 nucleotides are TGTGCCAGCAGCTTAGCGCAGGGGTGGGCTCAGTACTTC.

The rearrangement uses TRBV20-1 and TRBJ1-3, with a weak D call TRBD1 (5 bases). The length of the CDR3 is 15 residues. Trimming pared 5 bases from V and 3 bases from J, leaving 17 bases between. CDR1 DFQATT and CDR2 SNEGSKA come from the germline V gene (reference sequence). DNA of the CDR3: TGCAGTGCTGGGATGAATAGGGGAGGTGGAAACACCATATATTTT. This translates into CSAGMNRGGGNTIYF.

V is TRBV9 and J is TRBJ1-1, with no clear D. The V gene lost 0 bases and the J gene lost 3 bases, with 6 bases spanning the gap. CDR3 length: 13 amino acids. Germline V gives CDR1 SGDLS, CDR2 YYNGEE. The CDR3: CASSVGAYTEAFF. Here the CDR3 DNA reads TGTGCCAGCAGCGTAGGGGCATACACTGAAGCTTTCTTT.

This clonotype appeared a few times. A much larger clone is a single base away; this may be a read error. Without the conserved terminal phenylalanine or tryptophan, this CDR3 likely stems from a read error. V and J are TRBV12-3 or TRBV12-4 and TRBJ2-1; D is ambiguous. This CDR3 spans 13 amino acids. With 5 bases removed from V and 6 bases from J, the gap between germline ends came to 11 bases. Here the CDR3 DNA reads TGTGCCAGCAGTGGCGGAGCGATCAATGAGCAGTTCCTC. Protein product: CASSGGAINEQFL.

V and J are TRBV9 and TRBJ1-5; possibly TRBD1 for D (5 bases). The CDR3 is made up of 15 amino acids. Trimming pared 5 bases from V and 4 bases from J, leaving 16 bases between. Germline loops: CDR1 SGDLS, CDR2 YYNGEE. The CDR3 DNA reads as TGTGCCAGCAGTGCAACGGGACGGGAAAATCAGCCCCAGCATTTT. It encodes CASSATGRENQPQHF.

This chain connects TRBV7-2 to TRBJ2-7; 10 nucleotides agree with TRBD2. This CDR3 spans 14 amino acids. Germline V gene data show CDR1 as SGHTA and CDR2 as FQGNSA. With V trimmed by 5 bases and J by 7 bases, 8 bases remained unmatched. The CDR3 DNA is TGTGCCAGCAGCCTTCCAGCGGGAGGGCGTGAGCAGTACTTC. Its protein product is CASSLPAGGREQYF.

The chain links TRBV2 to TRBJ1-4, with 10 bases aligning to TRBD1. Germline assignment: CDR1 SNHLY and CDR2 FYNNEI. The ends lost 5 bases at V and 7 bases at J; junction bases unmatched: 16. CDR3 length: 18 residues. The CDR3 reads CASSPQKGQGHGSEKLFF. The CDR3 DNA sequence: TGTGCCAGCAGTCCACAAAAGGGACAGGGGCATGGGTCTGAAAAACTGTTTTTT.

The V call is TRBV5-1, the J call TRBJ2-3; maybe TRBD1 (5 bases). Germline lookup yields CDR1 SGHRS and CDR2 YFSETQ. With 3 bases removed from V and 2 bases from J, the gap between germline ends came to 19 bases. This CDR3 is 17 amino acids long. The CDR3, as DNA: TGCGCCAGCAGCTCTGACAGAACAACGACTCCCACAGATACGCAGTATTTT. Translated: CASSSDRTTTPTDTQYF.

The chain is built from TRBV9 and TRBJ2-5; D call uncertain. This CDR3 has 14 residues. V was shortened by 4 bases and J by 2 bases, with 12 bases between the two germline ends. Per the germline V gene, CDR1 is SGDLS and CDR2 is YYNGEE. CDR3 loop: CASSSGPTQETQYF. The CDR3 nucleotides are TGTGCCAGCAGCTCCGGACCGACGCAAGAGACCCAGTACTTC.

This clonotype has ten or more counts. The chain combines TRBV29-1 with TRBJ2-2; D possibly corresponds to TRBD1 (5 bases). Germline V gene data show CDR1 as SQVTM and CDR2 as ANQGSEA. The CDR3 sequence is 17 residues long. V was shortened by 1 base and J by 1 base, with 16 bases between the two germline ends. CDR3 bases: TGCAGCGTTGAAGCCCCACCCCTCGGACAGAACACCGGGGAGCTGTTTTTT. It is translated as CSVEAPPLGQNTGELFF.

The rearrangement uses TRBV14 and TRBJ2-5; the D is unclear. Germline-derived CDR1 and CDR2 are SGHDN and FVKESK. This CDR3 region has 13 residues. V was pared by 1 base and J by 7 bases, with 10 bases between. DNA for the CDR3: TGTGCCAGCAGCCAAGCCAGGTCAGGGACCCAGTACTTC. Translated: CASSQARSGTQYF.

This chain joins TRBV2 and TRBJ1-2, with D maybe TRBD1 (5 bases). CDR1 is SNHLY and CDR2 is FYNNEI in the germline V gene. There are 13 residues in the CDR3. The V end was cut by 5 bases, the J end by 7 bases, with 14 bases between. The CDR3 sequence is CASSPDGTPGYTF. The CDR3 bases are TGTGCCAGCAGTCCCGACGGGACCCCTGGCTACACCTTC.

The CDR3 is CASSDGWNTEAFF. DNA for the CDR3: TGTGCCAGCAGTGACGGGTGGAACACTGAAGCTTTCTTT. The chain couples TRBV6-4 to TRBJ1-1; D is uncertain. Germline V CDR1 and CDR2: MRHNA, SNTAGT. The length of the CDR3 is 13 residues. Between the trimmed V and J ends, which lost 2 bases and 1 base, there was a span of 5 bases.

This chain links TRBV5-1 with TRBJ1-1, with D hard to call. Per the germline V gene, CDR1 is SGHRS and CDR2 is YFSETQ. CDR3 length: 14 amino acids. V was pared by 0 bases and J by 4 bases, with 10 bases between. CDR3 sequence (DNA): TGCGCCAGCAGCTTGGCCGATGGGGTCACTGAAGCTTTCTTT. Translation gives CASSLADGVTEAFF.

This clonotype was recorded many times. The chain recombines TRBV6-2 or TRBV6-3 with TRBJ2-1; D not certain. Trimming took off 2 bases at V and 15 bases at J, with 11 bases between the two ends. CDR3 size: 11 residues. CDR1 is MNHEY, CDR2 SVGEGT, per germline. As DNA, the CDR3 is TGTGCCAGCAGTTACGGGATTTCCCCGTTCTTC. Translation: CASSYGISPFF.

The chain uses TRBV10-3 and TRBJ2-7, with D perhaps matching TRBD2 (6 bases). V was shortened by 5 bases and J by 7 bases, with 15 bases between the two germline ends. The CDR3 consists of 13 residues. Germline lookup yields CDR1 ENHRY and CDR2 SYGVKD. CDR3 coding DNA: TGTGCCATCAGTCGACTAGGGAGAAGGGAGCAGTACTTC. This sequence encodes CAISRLGRREQYF.

Worth noting for this clonotype: A much larger clone lies a single base off, so this may be a read error. The chain employs TRBV29-1 and TRBJ1-1; tentatively, D is TRBD1 (5 bases). Germline CDR1 and CDR2: SQVTM and ANQGSEA. The CDR3 has 13 residues. Here the CDR3 reads CGVEDQGDTEAFF. As DNA, the CDR3 is TGCGGCGTTGAAGATCAAGGGGACACTGAAGCTTTCTTT.

This clonotype was counted many times. As DNA, the CDR3 is TGTGCCAGCAGTTTTGATTCGGAATACAATGAGCAGTTCTTC. Amino acid sequence: CASSFDSEYNEQFF. V is TRBV12-3 or TRBV12-4 and J is TRBJ2-1; no firm D call. CDR3 length equals 14 residues. With 3 bases removed from V and 4 bases from J, the gap between germline ends came to 10 bases.

The CDR3 region has the DNA TGTGCCAGCAGCGGAAACAGCGGGGGGGTCCCAGATACGCAGTATTTT. Amino acids: CASSGNSGGVPDTQYF. V and J are TRBV27 and TRBJ2-3; 10 bases line up with TRBD2. The CDR3 is 16 residues long. Germline V CDR1 and CDR2: MNHEY, SMNVEV (reference sequence). V was pared by 6 bases and J by 4 bases, with 10 bases of the junction left unmatched.

The CDR3 here is CASSIIEDQPQHF. CDR3 nucleotides: TGTGCCAGCAGCATAATAGAGGATCAGCCCCAGCATTTT. The chain carries TRBV7-2 and TRBJ1-5; D not resolved. This CDR3 has 13 residues. Germline V CDR1 and CDR2: SGHTA, FQGNSA. Trimming shortened V by 5 bases and J by 5 bases, and 10 bases separated the two germline ends.

This clonotype was found once. The genes are TRBV3-1 and TRBJ1-1; D is undetermined. CDR1 is LGHDT, CDR2 YNNKEL, per germline (reference sequence). This CDR3 has 15 amino acids. Trimming took off 4 bases at V and 0 bases at J, with 12 bases between the two ends. Here the CDR3 DNA reads TGTGCCAGCAGCCGACAACGTACTCTGAACACTGAAGCTTTCTTT. Protein product: CASSRQRTLNTEAFF.

This clonotype was picked up a small number of times. The chain carries TRBV10-2 and TRBJ1-1; 9 nucleotides match TRBD1. V trimming: 4 bases; J trimming: 4 bases; junction bases outside the gene matches: 4. Germline CDR1 WSHSY, CDR2 SAAADI. The CDR3 covers 14 residues. For the CDR3, the DNA is TGCGCCAGCAGTGCGGACAGGGGATCCACTGAAGCTTTCTTT. Translation: CASSADRGSTEAFF.

This chain uses TRBV6-5 with TRBJ2-7; D may be TRBD1 or TRBD2 (5 bases each). The ends were cut back, 0 bases at V and 3 bases at J, with 6 bases in the middle. CDR3 size: 13 residues. Germline CDR1 reads MNHEY; CDR2 reads SVGAGI. In nucleotides, the CDR3 is TGTGCCAGCAGTTACTCGAGGGGCTACGAGCAGTACTTC. This encodes CASSYSRGYEQYF.

This clonotype was detected a few times. V and J are TRBV2 and TRBJ1-5; D is ambiguous. Trimming left V 4 bases short and J 0 bases short, with 7 bases between. Per the germline V gene, CDR1 is SNHLY and CDR2 is FYNNEI. The CDR3 spans 14 residues. For the CDR3, the DNA is TGTGCCAGCAGTGGTAGGGTTAGCAATCAGCCCCAGCATTTT. Its protein product is CASSGRVSNQPQHF.

The rearrangement uses TRBV7-9 and TRBJ2-5; a possible D gene is TRBD1 (5 bases). CDR3 length equals 14 residues. The V and J ends lost 5 bases and 1 base respectively, with 11 bases between them. The germline V gene encodes CDR1 SEHNR and CDR2 FQNEAQ (reference sequence). CDR3 in amino acids: CASSDTGVQETQYF. CDR3 in DNA: TGTGCCAGCAGCGATACAGGCGTCCAAGAGACCCAGTACTTC.

The chain joins TRBV19 to TRBJ1-6; D uncertain. Trimming cost V 10 bases and J 7 bases, with 14 bases left between them. The length of the CDR3 is 13 residues. Germline CDR1 is LNHDA and CDR2 is SQIVND (reference sequence). In DNA form, the CDR3 reads TGTGCCACCCAGGTGGGCGGAAATTCACCCCTCCACTTT. Amino acid sequence: CATQVGGNSPLHF.

With regard to this clonotype: A much more abundant neighbour one base away suggests this may be a read error. The chain combines TRBV6-1 with TRBJ1-1; maybe TRBD1 (5 bases). The CDR3 extends over 14 amino acids. The germline V gene encodes CDR1 MNHNS and CDR2 SASEGT. The chain's CDR3 is CASSYSPGNTEALF. The CDR3 nucleotides are TGTGCCAGCAGTTACTCGCCAGGGAACACTGAAGCTCTCTTT.